The rows below give T cell receptor beta chains drawn from one sample of a study of blood T cell repertoires in COVID-19. Assay: immunoSEQ multiplex PCR; the TCRdb copy retains only in-frame clones and omits some. Here the sample spans 200,000 to 250,000 clones, about 83% being singletons. The specimen was peripheral blood. These receptors all stem from a woman aged 45-60 years with active or convalescent COVID-19. Each CDR3 is given with its conserved first and last residue. D genes are given only for firm matches. Clone sizes are given selectively: once, few, many, or a class where the clone is expanded.

>TRBV5-5|TRBJ1-6|-|TRBD1
CASSFGQAGPPLHF
TGTGCCAGCAGCTTTGGACAGGCCGGGCCACCCCTCCACTTT
>TRBV5-6|TRBJ2-5|-|TRBD1
CASSLGQGDWETQYF
TGTGCCAGCAGCTTGGGGCAGGGGGATTGGGAGACCCAGTACTTC
>TRBV5-8|TRBJ1-4|once|TRBD1
CASSIGQASVNEKLFF
TGTGCCAGCAGTATAGGACAGGCATCCGTAAATGAAAAACTGTTTTTT
>TRBV24-1|TRBJ2-1|-|TRBD1
CATAQTGTGGNEQFF
TGTGCCACCGCCCAAACCGGGACAGGGGGCAATGAGCAGTTCTTC
>TRBV5-1|TRBJ2-2|-|TRBD2
CASSFGPGLASTGELFF
TGCGCCAGCAGCTTCGGTCCGGGACTAGCCTCCACCGGGGAGCTGTTTTTT
>TRBV6-1|TRBJ1-4|-|-
CASSELEKLFF
TGTGCCAGCAGTGAGCTAGAAAAACTGTTTTTT
>TRBV9|TRBJ2-5|-|TRBD2
CASSDRTSQETQYF
TGTGCCAGCAGCGACCGGACTAGCCAAGAGACCCAGTACTTC
>TRBV25-1|TRBJ2-5|-|TRBD1
CASSENRGGGQETQYF
TGTGCCAGCAGTGAGAACCGAGGGGGCGGCCAAGAGACCCAGTACTTC
>TRBV24-1|TRBJ1-2|-|-
CATSRAGTLGYTF
TGTGCCACCAGTCGGGCCGGGACTTTGGGATACACCTTC
>TRBV15|TRBJ2-2|-|-
CATSRDQPSQGGELFF
TGTGCCACCAGCAGAGATCAGCCAAGTCAGGGCGGGGAGCTGTTTTTT
>TRBV13|TRBJ2-4|once|TRBD1
CASSRDRGGGKNIQYF
TGTGCCAGCAGCCGAGACAGGGGTGGGGGCAAAAACATTCAGTACTTC
>TRBV5-4|TRBJ1-5|-|-
CASSHDRIQPQHF
TGTGCCAGCAGCCATGACAGGATTCAGCCCCAGCATTTT
>TRBV2|TRBJ2-2|-|TRBD2
CATRMERRETNTGELFF
TGTGCCACCAGAATGGAACGGCGGGAGACGAACACCGGGGAGCTGTTTTTT
>TRBV28|TRBJ2-2|-|TRBD2
CASFKTSGRGGELFF
TGTGCCAGCTTCAAGACTAGCGGGAGGGGCGGGGAGCTGTTTTTT
>TRBV5-5|TRBJ2-5|-|TRBD2
CASSLLPAGFLETQYF
TGTGCCAGCAGCTTGCTTCCAGCGGGGTTCTTGGAGACCCAGTACTTC
>TRBV6-5|TRBJ2-5|-|-
CASSYTVSGLQETQYF
TGTGCCAGCAGTTACACTGTTTCAGGACTCCAAGAGACCCAGTACTTC
>TRBV11-2|TRBJ2-3|-|TRBD2
CASRPGRGIPSTDTQYF
TGTGCCAGCAGGCCCGGGAGGGGAATCCCTAGCACAGATACGCAGTATTTT
>TRBV3-1/TRBV3-2|TRBJ2-3|-|-
CASSSAGTDTQYF
TGTGCCAGCAGCTCCGCGGGCACAGATACGCAGTATTTT
>TRBV18|TRBJ2-2|-|TRBD2
CASSAGLAVNTGELFF
TGTGCCAGCTCAGCGGGACTAGCGGTGAACACCGGGGAGCTGTTTTTT
>TRBV5-1|TRBJ1-4|-|TRBD1
CASSFETGRKLFF
TGCGCCAGCAGCTTCGAGACAGGGCGCAAACTGTTTTTT
>TRBV28|TRBJ1-6|-|-
CASSSYPTGSSPLHF
TGTGCCAGCAGTTCCTACCCTACCGGGAGCTCACCCCTCCACTTT
>TRBV9|TRBJ1-2|-|-
CASSVLGTTNYGYTF
TGTGCCAGCAGTGTGCTAGGGACAACTAACTATGGCTACACCTTC
>TRBV10-2|TRBJ1-3|-|-
CASTGSVRASGNTIYF
TGCGCCAGCACGGGATCCGTCAGAGCAAGTGGAAACACCATATATTTT
>TRBV4-1|TRBJ2-5|-|-
CASSQGQGGETQYF
TGCGCCAGCAGCCAAGGGCAGGGGGGAGAGACCCAGTACTTC
>TRBV5-1|TRBJ1-2|-|TRBD1
CASSSGQGREYTF
TGCGCCAGCAGCTCGGGACAGGGTAGGGAATACACCTTC
>TRBV6-4|TRBJ2-1|-|-
CASSDSEQPFNEQFF
TGTGCCAGCAGTGACTCGGAGCAGCCTTTTAATGAGCAGTTCTTC
>TRBV7-3|TRBJ2-5|-|-
CASSLEYRETQYF
TGTGCCAGCAGCTTAGAGTACAGGGAGACCCAGTACTTC
>TRBV6-1|TRBJ2-3|-|TRBD2
CASSEAPGLAGGDTQYF
TGTGCCAGCAGTGAAGCCCCCGGACTAGCGGGAGGGGATACGCAGTATTTT
>TRBV11-2|TRBJ2-5|-|TRBD2
CASSLAGGRARETQYF
TGTGCCAGCAGCTTAGCCGGCGGGAGGGCCCGGGAGACCCAGTACTTC